One sample yielded the 13 T cell receptor beta chains listed below, sequenced in a study of T cell repertoires in cytomegalovirus infection. Via MiXCR, TCRdb re-called the reads, giving one row per CDR3 protein. The repertoire consists of 150,000 to 200,000 distinct CDR3 sequences, with less than 25% occurring once and the leading ten covering about 25%. Their target antigens are unknown. Sequencing was performed on CD8+ T cells from cultured PBMCs, taken from culture after CMV antigen stimulation. Receptors originate from a human donor in good health (CMV status not recorded). Some clones in this sample may be carry-over from other donors' samples.

This clonotype was recorded a few times. The chain has TRBV7-2 and TRBJ2-7, with D possibly TRBD2 on 6 matching bases. V was clipped by 0 bases and J by 2 bases, with 14 bases between them. The CDR3 loop spans 16 amino acids. Per the germline V gene, CDR1 is SGHTA and CDR2 is FQGNSA. CDR3 DNA: TGTGCCAGCAGCTTAGCCTCGGGAGTCCGGACCTACGAGCAGTACTTC. This sequence encodes CASSLASGVRTYEQYF.

This clonotype occurred many times. The chain combines TRBV7-9 with TRBJ2-1; 7 bases are shared with TRBD2. V trimming: 5 bases; J trimming: 3 bases; junction bases outside the gene matches: 7. Per the germline V gene, CDR1 is SEHNR and CDR2 is FQNEAQ (reference sequence). The CDR3 length is 15 residues. CDR3 DNA: TGTGCCAGCAGCGCAGCGGGGATGAACTACAATGAGCAGTTCTTC. Translation gives CASSAAGMNYNEQFF.

CDR3 protein: CASSKVSNTDTQYF. CDR3 bases: TGTGCCAGCAGTAAGGTCTCAAACACAGATACGCAGTATTTT. The J gene is TRBJ2-3, the V gene TRBV12-3 or TRBV12-4; no definite D call. The CDR3 is made up of 14 amino acids. Trimming took off 5 bases at V and 2 bases at J, with 11 bases between the two ends.

The chain employs TRBV7-9 and TRBJ1-3; a possible D gene is TRBD1 (6 bases). The length of the CDR3 is 16 residues. Germline-derived CDR1 and CDR2 are SEHNR and FQNEAQ (reference sequence). Trimming left V 6 bases short and J 0 bases short, with 15 bases between. The CDR3 here is CASRHSDRRSGNTIYF. CDR3 nucleotides: TGTGCCAGCAGGCATTCCGACAGGCGCTCTGGAAACACCATATATTTT.

The chain joins TRBV7-2 to TRBJ2-1, with 8 bases that match TRBD2. The CDR3 is 19 residues long. The ends lost 6 bases at V and 4 bases at J; junction bases unmatched: 20. CDR1 is SGHTA, CDR2 FQGNSA, per germline. CDR3 DNA: TGTGCCAGCAGTCCCGCGAAGGGCCAGCGGGGGTTGTTATACAATGAGCAGTTCTTC. Translated: CASSPAKGQRGLLYNEQFF.

This clonotype was observed a handful of times. The rearrangement joins TRBV7-9 to TRBJ2-2; 9 bases are a match to TRBD1. Germline CDR1 and CDR2: SEHNR and FQNEAQ (reference sequence). The CDR3 contains 15 residues. The V segment lost 4 bases and the J segment 6 bases; nucleotides outside the gene matches: 6. The DNA for the CDR3 is TGTGCCAGCAGCTCACAGGGGGCAAGGGCCGGGGAGCTGTTTTTT. Translation: CASSSQGARAGELFF.

The chain has TRBV28 and TRBJ2-7; TRBD1 matches 8 bases. The junction had 10 bases not matched to a gene; V was cut back by 6 bases and J by 0 bases. The CDR3 has 16 residues. CDR1 MDHEN and CDR2 SYDVKM come from the germline V gene. Here the CDR3 DNA reads TGTGCCAGCAGCCCCTTGGACAGGGTCGGCTCCTACGAGCAGTACTTC. Its translation: CASSPLDRVGSYEQYF.

This clonotype was detected only a few times. This chain's CDR3 is CASSYARSTNEKLFF. The DNA for the CDR3 is TGTGCCAGCAGCTACGCGCGTTCAACTAATGAAAAACTGTTTTTT. The chain couples TRBV11-1 to TRBJ1-4, with D unresolved. Trimming left V 4 bases short and J 0 bases short, with 9 bases between. CDR3 length: 15 residues. Per the germline V gene, CDR1 is SGHAT and CDR2 is FQDESV (reference sequence).

The rearrangement joins TRBV30 to TRBJ2-2; the D call may be TRBD1 or TRBD2 (5 bases each). The CDR3 has 18 amino acids. The germline V and J ends were trimmed by 6 bases and 4 bases, with 27 bases remaining between them. Germline V gives CDR1 GTSNPN, CDR2 SVGIG (reference sequence). CDR3 DNA: TGTGCCTGCGACGCTAGACCCGGGACGGGGCGGCGCACCGGGGAGCTGTTTTTT. It codes for CACDARPGTGRRTGELFF.

This chain uses TRBV7-6 with TRBJ2-3; the match to TRBD1 covers 7 bases. Germline loops: CDR1 SGHVS, CDR2 FNYEAQ. The CDR3 has 15 residues. The trim removed 4 bases at V and 0 bases at J, leaving 4 bases unmatched. CDR3 protein: CASSYPGQSTDTQYF. Written as DNA, the CDR3 is TGTGCCAGCAGCTATCCGGGACAGAGCACAGATACGCAGTATTTT.

The chain couples TRBV7-4 to TRBJ2-7, with D unclear. CDR3 length equals 11 residues. Germline loops: CDR1 SGHVT, CDR2 SQSDAQ. Trimming took off 5 bases at V and 7 bases at J, with 9 bases between the two ends. Written as DNA, the CDR3 is TGTGCCAGCAGCGAAGGATCGGAGCAGTACTTC. Its translation is CASSEGSEQYF.

This clonotype was detected a few times. V usage is TRBV7-6 and J usage is TRBJ1-1; 8 bases fit TRBD1. The junction had 11 bases not matched to a gene; V was cut back by 5 bases and J by 0 bases. Germline CDR1 and CDR2: SGHVS and FNYEAQ. The CDR3 sequence is 17 residues long. The chain's CDR3 is CASSPSGQEIMNTEAFF. The CDR3 bases are TGTGCCAGCAGCCCATCGGGACAGGAAATAATGAACACTGAAGCTTTCTTT.

The V and J genes are TRBV7-2 and TRBJ2-3; 8 bases align to TRBD2. CDR1 SGHTA and CDR2 FQGNSA come from the germline V gene. The CDR3 consists of 16 residues. Trimming removed 4 bases from V and 4 bases from J; junction bases left unmatched: 10. As DNA, the CDR3 is TGTGCCAGCAGCTACCTATTAGCGGGGTCACCAGATACGCAGTATTTT. It translates to CASSYLLAGSPDTQYF.